These 26 T cell receptor beta chains originate from one sample sequenced in a study of T cell clonality in common variable immunodeficiency. Study-wide findings and caveats: Fewer deletions and N-nucleotide insertions were reportedly seen in common variable immunodeficiency TCR beta sequences.

These receptors have no known antigen. Produced via immunoSEQ multiplex PCR; TCRdb's table is partial and in-frame only. The sample is made up of about 12,000 clones, none counted only once. The sequenced material came from peripheral blood mononuclear cells. The receptors shown here come from a human donor with common variable immunodeficiency.

In its sample, this clone was seen many times. The sequence runs out 3 residues before the end of the CDR3; the remainder is reconstructed from the germline J gene. The V and J genes are TRBV7-1 and TRBJ2-1; D possibly corresponds to TRBD2 (7 bases). TRBV7-1 is sorted into the ORF group, with uncertain function. V was trimmed by 3 bases and J by 0 bases, leaving 24 bases between them. The CDR3 extends over 20 amino acids. This CDR3 is CASSSAGGRGSPSSYNEQFF. The CDR3 DNA, read in part, is TGTGCCAGCAGCTCGGCCGGGGGGCGGGGTTCCCCGAGCTCCTACAATGAG.

Many counts were recorded for this clone. The sequenced CDR3 bases are TGCAGTGCTAGTCGGGGGGGAGGGTTAGAGACC. Protein product: CSASRGGGLET. The full-length CDR3 reads as CSASRGGGLETQYF. The chain uses TRBV20-1 and TRBJ2-5; 8 bases are a match to TRBD2. The sequence runs out 3 residues before the end of the CDR3; the remainder is reconstructed from the germline J gene. The CDR3 consists of 14 residues. V lost 3 bases and J lost 4; bases outside the gene matches: 7. Germline values: CDR1 DFQATT, CDR2 SNEGSKA (reference sequence).

This clone was seen a few times. This sample also contains other DNA sequences that code for the same CDR3. The CDR3 region is CASSITGQGGAGYEQYF. The sequenced part of the CDR3 DNA is TGTGCCAGTAGTATAACGGGACAGGGAGGTGCGGGCTACGAG. The V and J genes are TRBV19 and TRBJ2-7, with TRBD1 matching 9 bases. The read terminates 3 residues ahead of where the CDR3 ends, so the germline J gene completes it. The CDR3 extends over 17 amino acids. Losses at the gene ends were 2 bases for V and 3 bases for J; bases not matched to a gene: 11. The germline V gene encodes CDR1 LNHDA and CDR2 SQIVND (reference sequence).

In its sample, this clone was seen a few times. CDR3 bases read: TGTGCCAGCAGCTTAGTGACAGGAGAAGAGACC. Encoded protein: CASSLVTGEET. The CDR3 in its entirety is CASSLVTGEETQYF. The chain employs TRBV7-9 and TRBJ2-5; D might be TRBD1 (6 bases). The CDR3 goes on 3 residues after the read ends, and that part is filled in from the germline J gene. CDR1 SEHNR and CDR2 FQNEAQ come from the germline V gene (reference sequence). This CDR3 is 14 amino acids long. V lost 1 base and J 3 bases, leaving 9 bases between the germline ends.

CDR3 amino acids: CASRAESSYNEQFF. Incomplete CDR3 DNA: TGTGCCAGCAGGGCAGAAAGCTCCTACAATGAG. The chain has TRBV2 and TRBJ2-1; D call uncertain. Coverage ceases 3 residues before the CDR3 finishes, and the germline J gene fills in the end. This CDR3 spans 14 amino acids. Germline values: CDR1 SNHLY, CDR2 FYNNEI. V was cut by 6 bases and J by 0 bases, with 9 bases left in between.

The table lists this clone with a few counts. The read finishes 3 residues shy of the CDR3 end, and the germline J gene is used to complete it. The rearrangement joins TRBV6-2 or TRBV6-3 to TRBJ1-1; D may be TRBD1 (5 bases). V was shortened by 8 bases and J by 6 bases, with 16 bases between the two germline ends. This CDR3 is 13 amino acids long. CDR1 and CDR2 from the germline V gene are MNHEY and SVGEGT. The CDR3 loop reads CASQGRRAPEAFF. The sequenced part of the CDR3 DNA is TGTGCCAGCCAAGGCCGCAGGGCCCCTGAA.

Of note for this clone: The read finishes 3 residues shy of the CDR3 end, and the germline J gene is used to complete it. The chain employs TRBV2 and TRBJ2-3; 8 nucleotides align to TRBD2. With V trimmed by 4 bases and J by 2 bases, 5 bases remained unmatched. The CDR3 runs 15 residues. CDR1 is SNHLY, CDR2 FYNNEI, per germline. The sequenced CDR3 bases are TGTGCCAGCAGTGGGGGACTAGGAAACACAGATACG. Residues: CASSGGLGNTDT. The CDR3 reads in full as CASSGGLGNTDTQYF.

Of note for this clone: The CDR3 goes on 3 residues after the read ends, and that part is filled in from the germline J gene. The rearrangement joins TRBV7-3 to TRBJ1-1, with a possible D match to TRBD1 (6 bases). CDR1 SGHTA and CDR2 FQGTGA come from the germline V gene. The CDR3 is made up of 14 amino acids. Deletions cut 6 bases from V and 3 bases from J, with 14 bases between. CDR3 loop: CASRRTGLDTEAFF. The covered CDR3 bases are TGTGCCAGCAGACGTACAGGGTTGGACACTGAA.

This clone is deemed medium-sized (0.01 to 0.1%). The DNA ends 3 residues before the CDR3 does, and the rest of the CDR3 is filled in from the germline J gene. The chain uses TRBV7-6 and TRBJ2-5; D uncertain. Trimming removed 1 base from V and 5 bases from J, with 11 bases in between. The CDR3 is made up of 14 amino acids. Germline-derived CDR1 and CDR2 are SGHVS and FNYEAQ. CDR3 sequence reads: CASSLDPNRETQYF. CDR3 DNA, as far as it was read: TGTGCCAGCAGCTTAGACCCCAACCGGGAGACC.

This clone was seen ten or more times. Sequencing ends 3 residues short of the CDR3 end; the germline J gene provides the rest. The rearrangement links TRBV5-1 to TRBJ2-3, with TRBD2 identical over 8 bases. The junction had 3 bases not matched to a gene; V was cut back by 1 base and J by 2 bases. This CDR3 contains 15 residues. CDR1 and CDR2 (germline): SGHRS, YFSETQ. The covered CDR3 bases are TGCGCCAGCAGCTTGACGGGGGGGAACACAGATACG. Translation: CASSLTGGNTDT. The CDR3 reads in full as CASSLTGGNTDTQYF.

In this sample, this clone is medium-sized (0.01 to 0.1%). The read ends 3 residues early relative to the CDR3; the germline J gene fills the gap. The chain joins TRBV20-1 to TRBJ2-1, with TRBD2 as a possible D gene (6 bases). The length of the CDR3 is 14 residues. V was trimmed by 6 bases and J by 7 bases, leaving 19 bases between them. The germline gives CDR1 DFQATT, CDR2 SNEGSKA (reference sequence). The CDR3 DNA, read in part, is TGCAGTGCCGGGGGTTCTCGCCCCCAAAATGAG. Translating it yields CSAGGSRPQNE. The full-length CDR3 reads as CSAGGSRPQNEQFF.

This clone is judged medium-sized. The CDR3 is cut off 3 residues early in the read; its end comes from the germline J gene. The chain carries TRBV9 and TRBJ2-3; D gene uncertain. V lost 4 bases and J lost 1, with 10 bases in between. Germline CDR1 and CDR2: SGDLS and YYNGEE. The CDR3 is made up of 14 amino acids. CDR3 amino acids: CASSPRFGTDTQYF. The CDR3 bases that were read are TGTGCCAGCAGCCCCCGTTTTGGCACAGATACG.

This clone was recorded a few times. Read data end 3 residues before the CDR3 end; the end is taken from the germline J gene. The chain carries TRBV6-2 or TRBV6-3 and TRBJ2-7; D possibly corresponds to TRBD1 (5 bases). The CDR3 length is 13 residues. Trimming pared 4 bases from V and 3 bases from J, leaving 10 bases between. The V gene's germline CDR1 is MNHEY and CDR2 SVGEGT. The CDR3 is CASSLGRSYEQYF. CDR3 bases read: TGTGCCAGCAGTTTGGGGCGTAGCTACGAG.

Comments on this clone: The sequenced fragment ends 3 residues before the CDR3 boundary, so the rest is inferred from the germline J gene. The chain uses TRBV6-1 and TRBJ2-1; tentatively, D is TRBD1 (6 bases). V shed 0 bases and J shed 6 bases, with 12 bases lying between them. Germline CDR1 reads MNHNS; CDR2 reads SASEGT. The CDR3 totals 15 residues. The CDR3 spells CASSEAAHRANEQFF. CDR3 bases read: TGTGCCAGCAGTGAAGCCGCTCACAGGGCCAATGAG.

This clone was counted a few times. The read terminates 3 residues before the CDR3 end, so the remaining end is supplied by the germline J gene. The rearrangement uses TRBV7-9 and TRBJ2-7, with 7 bases that match TRBD1. Germline CDR1 is SEHNR and CDR2 is FQNEAQ (reference sequence). V shed 8 bases, J shed 1 base, and the junction held 8 bases outside the gene matches. The CDR3 runs 14 residues. CDR3 sequence: CASATGTTSYEQYF. The sequenced part of the CDR3 DNA is TGTGCCAGCGCGACAGGGACCACTTCCTACGAG.

This clone turned up a few times. From the germline J gene comes the end of the CDR3, since the read stops 3 residues before it. The chain recombines TRBV2 with TRBJ2-1, with 8 bases matching TRBD1. Germline CDR1 SNHLY, CDR2 FYNNEI. The CDR3 consists of 14 residues. The junction had 5 bases not matched to a gene; V was cut back by 4 bases and J by 6 bases. The CDR3 loop reads CASSGTGTRNEQFF. Partial CDR3 DNA: TGTGCCAGCAGTGGGACAGGGACACGCAATGAG.

This clone came up a few times. The missing CDR3 end, 3 residues past where the read stops, is filled in from the germline J gene. V usage is TRBV6-1 and J usage is TRBJ1-5, with TRBD1 identical over 8 bases. V dropped 2 bases and J dropped 0; count of bases not matched to a gene: 6. CDR3 length equals 17 residues. Germline V gene lookup returns CDR1 MNHNS and CDR2 SASEGT. Here the CDR3 reads CASSESGTGFSNQPQHF. The DNA read from the CDR3 is TGTGCCAGCAGTGAATCCGGGACAGGATTTAGCAATCAGCCC.

A note on this clone: The missing CDR3 end, 3 residues past where the read stops, is filled in from the germline J gene. Other DNA sequences of this sample code for an identical CDR3. This chain uses TRBV19 with TRBJ1-1, with D unresolved. The CDR3 is 16 amino acids. Germline-derived CDR1 and CDR2 are LNHDA and SQIVND (reference sequence). V dropped 2 bases and J dropped 1 base, with 14 bases sitting between them. CDR3 protein: CASSILLGTGNTEAFF. CDR3 DNA, as far as it was read: TGTGCCAGTAGTATACTGCTAGGTACGGGGAACACTGAA.

This clone is labeled as medium-sized. The read comes to an end 3 residues before the CDR3 does, leaving the germline J gene to fill in the end. The V and J genes are TRBV10-1 and TRBJ2-1; 7 bases are a match to TRBD1. The length of the CDR3 is 14 residues. Germline V gene data show CDR1 as WNHNN and CDR2 as SYGVQD (reference sequence). The trim removed 4 bases at V and 7 bases at J, leaving 7 bases unmatched. The covered CDR3 bases are TGCGCCAGCAGTGTACAGGGGATATCGAATGAG. Translation: CASSVQGISNE. The whole CDR3 reads CASSVQGISNEQFF.

As to this clone: The observed sequence ends 3 residues before the CDR3 terminus, with the missing tail filled in from the germline J gene. This sequence joins TRBV19 and TRBJ1-2, with TRBD1 identical over 7 bases. This CDR3 contains 15 residues. Germline CDR1 LNHDA, CDR2 SQIVND (reference sequence). The part of the CDR3 DNA that was read is TGTGCCAGTAGTCAGCACGCCGACAGGGATCCTTTC. Its translation: CASSQHADRDPF. The whole CDR3 region reads CASSQHADRDPFYTF. Full variable domain (rest looked up from reference TRBV19 and TRBJ1-2): DGGITQSPKYLFRKEGQNVTLSCEQNLNHDAMYWYRQDPGQGLRLIYYSQIVNDFQKGDIAEGYSVSREKKESFPLTVTSAQKNPTAFYLCASSQHADRDPFYTFGSGTRLTVV.

This clone occurred a few times. CDR3 bases read: TGTGCCAGTAGTATTGGTCCAGCTAACTATGGC. Translation gives CASSIGPANYG. The entire CDR3 reads CASSIGPANYGYTF. V gene TRBV19 combines with J gene TRBJ1-2; D remains ambiguous. The read gets to within 3 residues of the CDR3 end, and the germline J gene fills in the rest. This CDR3 is 14 amino acids long. V lost 3 bases and J 0 bases, leaving 8 bases between the germline ends. Germline CDR1 and CDR2: LNHDA and SQIVND (reference sequence).

The sample holds a few counts of this clone. The CDR3 goes on 3 residues after the read ends, and that part is filled in from the germline J gene. The J gene is TRBJ2-5, the V gene TRBV7-6; TRBD2 matches at 15 bases. This CDR3 is built from 17 residues. The V and J ends lost 1 base and 2 bases, in that order; junction bases with no gene match: 2. Germline CDR1 reads SGHVS; CDR2 reads FNYEAQ. The CDR3 loop reads CASSLGGLAGGQETQYF. The covered CDR3 bases are TGTGCCAGCAGCTTAGGTGGACTAGCGGGGGGGCAAGAGACC.

Concerning this clone itself: The read falls 3 residues short of the CDR3 end, and the missing part is taken from the germline J gene. The chain couples TRBV2 to TRBJ2-3, with 8 bases aligning to TRBD2. Germline assignment: CDR1 SNHLY and CDR2 FYNNEI. This CDR3 has 16 residues. Trimming took 6 bases from V and 2 from J; bases not matched to a gene: 10. The sequenced CDR3 bases are TGTGCCAGCAGGCTCCTAGCGGGTACAAACACAGATACG. Its protein is CASRLLAGTNTDT. The entire CDR3 sequence reads CASRLLAGTNTDTQYF.

As concerns this clone: Coverage ceases 3 residues before the CDR3 finishes, and the germline J gene fills in the end. The genes are TRBV20-1 and TRBJ2-3, with D unresolved. CDR1 is DFQATT and CDR2 is SNEGSKA in the germline V gene (reference sequence). Between the trimmed V and J ends, which lost 8 bases and 3 bases, there was a span of 18 bases. The CDR3 has 14 amino acids. The CDR3 loop reads CSLVTPGGTDTQYF. The sequenced CDR3 bases are TGCAGTCTGGTGACTCCTGGTGGAACAGATACG.

A note on this clone: The read comes to an end 3 residues before the CDR3 does, leaving the germline J gene to fill in the end. V and J are TRBV7-9 and TRBJ2-7, with 7 bases aligning to TRBD1. J lost 2 bases, V lost 2 bases, and 6 bases had no gene match. There are 15 residues in the CDR3. The germline gives CDR1 SEHNR, CDR2 FQNEAQ (reference sequence). CDR3 DNA, as far as it was read: TGTGCCAGCAGCTTAAAAGGGACAGCTACCTACGAG. Translation gives CASSLKGTATYE. The whole CDR3 sequence is CASSLKGTATYEQYF. The entire variable domain, with the rest obtained from reference TRBV7-9 and TRBJ2-7, is as follows: DTGVSQNPRHKITKRGQNVTFRCDPISEHNRLYWYRQTLGQGPEFLTYFQNEAQLEKSRLLSDRFSAERPKGSFSTLEIQRTEQGDSAMYLCASSLKGTATYEQYFGPGTRLTVT.

This clone was seen only a few times. Sequencing ends 3 residues short of the CDR3 end; the germline J gene provides the rest. The chain recombines TRBV7-8 with TRBJ1-2, with TRBD1 identical over 9 bases. CDR3 length: 16 residues. Looked up from germline, CDR1 is SGHVS and CDR2 is FQNEAQ. V was pared by 5 bases and J by 3 bases, with 10 bases of the junction left unmatched. The covered CDR3 bases are TGTGCCAGCAGCCGCGATCATTGGACAGGGGACTATGGC. Its protein is CASSRDHWTGDYG. The CDR3 in its entirety is CASSRDHWTGDYGYTF.